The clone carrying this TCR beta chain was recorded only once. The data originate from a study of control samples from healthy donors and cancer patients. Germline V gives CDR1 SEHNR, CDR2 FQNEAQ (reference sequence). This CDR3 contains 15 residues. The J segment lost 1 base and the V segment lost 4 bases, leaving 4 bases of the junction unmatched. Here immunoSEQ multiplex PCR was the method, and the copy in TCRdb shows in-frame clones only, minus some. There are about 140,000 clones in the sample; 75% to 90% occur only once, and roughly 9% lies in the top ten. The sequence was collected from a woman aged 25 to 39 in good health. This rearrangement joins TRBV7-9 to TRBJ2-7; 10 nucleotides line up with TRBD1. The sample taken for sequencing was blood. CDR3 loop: CASSSRTGGSYEQYF. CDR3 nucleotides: TGTGCCAGCAGCTCAAGGACAGGGGGGTCCTACGAGCAGTACTTC.